This TCR beta chain was recovered during a study of blood T cell repertoires in COVID-19. As for the study in general: Italy, Spain and the United States were the sources of the convalescent and acute COVID-19 samples. PBMCs, B-cell-depleted T cells, or T cells were the source of the cDNA or gDNA that made up the material.

V lost 1 base, J lost 5 bases, and 12 bases lay in between. Germline CDR1 reads GTSNPN; CDR2 reads SVGIG (reference sequence). The CDR3 is made up of 14 amino acids. In the authors' methods: Reference gene primer amplification gave estimated nucleated cell counts. Assay used: immunoSEQ multiplex PCR; TCRdb lists only in-frame clones, some missing. V and J calls and clone size are as listed in that table; D and trimming were resolved from the DNA. The sample yields 200,000 or so clones, around 80% seen once. This clone was seen just once. Sequenced sample: peripheral blood. The rearrangement uses TRBV30 and TRBJ2-1; tentative D call: TRBD2 (6 bases). The origin of this receptor is a woman in her fifties or sixties who had recovered from COVID-19. CDR3 nucleotides: TGTGCCTGGAGTGGTGGGGGGATTAACAATGAGCAGTTCTTC. Its translation is CAWSGGGINNEQFF. The full variable domain, its missing parts supplied by reference TRBV30 and TRBJ2-1, is SQTIHQWPATLVQPVGSPLSLECTVEGTSNPNLYWYRQAAGRGLQLLFYSVGIGQISSEVPQNLSASRPQDRQFILSSKKLLLSDSGFYLCAWSGGGINNEQFFGPGTRLTVL.